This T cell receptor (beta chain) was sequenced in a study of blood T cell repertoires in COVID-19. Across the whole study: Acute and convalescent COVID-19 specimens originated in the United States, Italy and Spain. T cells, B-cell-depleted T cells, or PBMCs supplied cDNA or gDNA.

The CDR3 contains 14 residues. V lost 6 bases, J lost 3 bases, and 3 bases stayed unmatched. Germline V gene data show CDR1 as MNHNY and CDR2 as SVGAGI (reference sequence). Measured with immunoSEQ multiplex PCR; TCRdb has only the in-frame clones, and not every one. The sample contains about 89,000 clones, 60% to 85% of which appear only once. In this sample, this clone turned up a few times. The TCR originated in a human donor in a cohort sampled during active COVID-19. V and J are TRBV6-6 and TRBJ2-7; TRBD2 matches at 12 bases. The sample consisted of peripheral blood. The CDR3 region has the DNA TGTGCCAGCAGCCCTAGCGGGAGGGTCTACGAGCAGTACTTC. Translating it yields CASSPSGRVYEQYF.